This T cell receptor beta chain is drawn from a study of tumor and adjacent non-tumor tissue in lung cancer. The template was RNA from unsorted bulk tissue. More than 3 cm separated this lung sample from the edge of the tumor. Between August and November 2014, newly diagnosed, chemotherapy-naive lung cancer patients underwent thoracic surgery in China. Three rounds of nested PCR, following a modified ARM-PCR protocol, produced the TCRbeta library. Each CDR3 protein is one row after TCRdb ran MiXCR on the multiplex PCR reads. This table holds about 100,000 distinct CDR3 sequences, 65% found once. Germline V gene sequence: CDR1 DFQATT, CDR2 SNEGSKA (reference sequence). V dropped 6 bases and J dropped 0 bases, with 14 bases sitting between them. The CDR3 totals 15 residues.

The sequence was collected from a man younger than 45 with non-small cell lung cancer. The rearrangement uses TRBV20-1 and TRBJ2-2; D may correspond to TRBD1 or TRBD2 (5 bases each). The sample taken for sequencing was distant non-tumor lung tissue. The CDR3 loop reads CSALSQGANTGELFF. CDR3 nucleotide sequence: TGCAGTGCCCTCAGCCAGGGAGCGAACACCGGGGAGCTGTTTTTT.